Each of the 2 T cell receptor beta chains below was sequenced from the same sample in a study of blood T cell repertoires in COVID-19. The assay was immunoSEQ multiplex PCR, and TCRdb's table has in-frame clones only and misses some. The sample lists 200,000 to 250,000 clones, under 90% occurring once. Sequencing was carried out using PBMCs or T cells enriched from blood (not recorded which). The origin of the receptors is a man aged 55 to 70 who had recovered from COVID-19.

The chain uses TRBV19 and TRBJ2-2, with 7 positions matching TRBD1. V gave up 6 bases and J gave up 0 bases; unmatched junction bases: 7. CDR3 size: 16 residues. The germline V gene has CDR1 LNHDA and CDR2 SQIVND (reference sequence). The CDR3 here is CASRKGAETNTGELFF. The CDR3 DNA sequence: TGTGCCAGTAGGAAGGGGGCGGAAACGAACACCGGGGAGCTGTTTTTT.

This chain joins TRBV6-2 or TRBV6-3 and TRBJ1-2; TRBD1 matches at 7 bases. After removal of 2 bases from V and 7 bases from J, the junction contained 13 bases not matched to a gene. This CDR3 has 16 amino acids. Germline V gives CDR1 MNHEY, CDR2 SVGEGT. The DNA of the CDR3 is TGTGCCAGCAGTTACACAGGGACAGACCGTCGTGGTGGCTACACCTTC. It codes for CASSYTGTDRRGGYTF.